The 2 T cell receptor beta chains given below trace back to one sample, sequenced in a study of T cell repertoires in cytomegalovirus infection. TCRdb re-derived calls from the reads in MiXCR, one entry per CDR3 protein. The sample shows 450,000 to 600,000 distinct CDR3 sequences, approximately 46% of them seen only once. No antigen is known for these receptors. The sequenced sample was cultured PBMCs, obtained from culture after CMV antigen stimulation. The receptors derive from a human donor in good health (CMV status not recorded). Some clones in this sample may be carry-over from other donors' samples.

This clonotype was seen just once. This chain's CDR3 is CASSYWAYNEQFF. The CDR3, as DNA: TGTGCCAGCAGTTATTGGGCATACAATGAGCAGTTCTTC. The V gene is TRBV6-2 or TRBV6-3, the J gene TRBJ2-1; D is undetermined. CDR1 and CDR2 from the germline V gene are MNHEY and SVGEGT. V dropped 3 bases and J dropped 4 bases, with 7 bases sitting between them. This CDR3 is built from 13 residues.

The chain has TRBV7-9 and TRBJ2-4; tentatively, D is TRBD1 (6 bases). Germline V gene data show CDR1 as SEHNR and CDR2 as FQNEAQ (reference sequence). There are 16 residues in the CDR3. Trimming removed 7 bases from V and 0 bases from J, with 16 bases in between. CDR3 region: CASKSLIQGAKNIQYF. The DNA for the CDR3 is TGTGCCAGCAAATCGTTAATACAGGGAGCCAAAAACATTCAGTACTTC.